The 19 T cell receptor beta chains below all came from one sample that was sequenced in a study of response to subunit inactivated influenza vaccine (dated by TCRdb to 2017 to 2018). The library was obtained by RT-PCR. Sequencing took place on an Illumina HiSeq 2500. TCRdb ran its own pipeline on the public reads, namely fastp trimming at Q25 and MiXCR clone calling, and kept in-frame beta chains. Here each entry gathers all rows of one CDR3 protein and keeps the most common genes and DNA. This sample is represented by about 540,000 distinct CDR3 sequences; less than 25% of them were singletons. Jointly, the top ten make up 2.5% to 3.5% of the sample. The sample was also reused in another study, on T cells expressing NK-cell markers. As noted in the second study: 5'RACE template switching, by which a universal primer site and unique molecular identifiers were added, was used to make TCR beta cDNA libraries.

The sample consisted of CD4+ T cells sorted from PBMCs, taken 11 to 12 days after vaccination. All receptors come from a man aged 45-65 years who received an inactivated influenza vaccine. Donor details come from another sample of the same person, matched by shared clones.

The chain has TRBV28 and TRBJ2-5; unclear D gene. This CDR3 contains 14 residues. CDR1 is MDHEN, CDR2 SYDVKM, per germline. V was trimmed by 2 bases and J by 4 bases, leaving 11 bases between them. The CDR3 loop is CASSLGGVIETQYF. In DNA, the CDR3 is TGTGCCAGCAGTTTAGGTGGTGTTATAGAGACCCAGTACTTC.

This clonotype was recorded a few times. The chain couples TRBV11-2 to TRBJ2-1, with 10 bases fitting TRBD2. Germline CDR1 and CDR2: SGHAT and FQNNGV. The ends lost 1 base at V and 5 bases at J; junction bases unmatched: 8. The CDR3 has 17 amino acids. The CDR3 DNA reads TGTGCCAGCAGCTTAGGTGGACTAGCGGTTTTCGACAATGAGCAGTTCTTC. The encoded protein is CASSLGGLAVFDNEQFF. The whole variable domain, filled in from reference TRBV11-2 and TRBJ2-1, reads EAGVAQSPRYKIIEKRQSVAFWCNPISGHATLYWYQQILGQGPKLLIQFQNNGVVDDSQLPKDRFSAERLKGVDSTLKIQPAKLEDSAVYLCASSLGGLAVFDNEQFFGPGTRLTVL.

V is TRBV5-1 and J is TRBJ1-1, with D perhaps TRBD1 (5 bases). Germline V gene data show CDR1 as SGHRS and CDR2 as YFSETQ. The CDR3 is made up of 16 amino acids. Trimming removed 3 bases at V and 4 bases at J, with 19 bases between. CDR3 protein: CASSWGVGGTGTEAFF. The CDR3 nucleotides are TGCGCCAGCAGCTGGGGGGTCGGGGGGACGGGCACTGAAGCTTTCTTT.

This chain joins TRBV30 and TRBJ1-2; D call uncertain. Germline V lookup: CDR1 GTSNPN, CDR2 SVGIG (reference sequence). The CDR3 consists of 13 residues. Trimming cost V 3 bases and J 7 bases, with 15 bases left between them. The CDR3 spells CAWSGVGASGYTF. The CDR3 coding sequence is TGTGCCTGGAGCGGGGTGGGCGCGTCTGGCTACACCTTC. Looking up the rest from reference TRBV30 and TRBJ1-2 gives the full variable domain: SQTIHQWPATLVQPVGSPLSLECTVEGTSNPNLYWYRQAAGRGLQLLFYSVGIGQISSEVPQNLSASRPQDRQFILSSKKLLLSDSGFYLCAWSGVGASGYTFGSGTRLTVV.

Here the CDR3 DNA reads TGTGCCAGCAGTCAGAAGCGTCAGAACACCGGGGAGCTGTTTTTT. Its protein is CASSQKRQNTGELFF. The genes are TRBV27 and TRBJ2-2; D remains unclear. V lost 5 bases and J 1 base, leaving 11 bases between the germline ends. CDR3 length: 15 amino acids. Germline-derived CDR1 and CDR2 are MNHEY and SMNVEV (reference sequence).

This clonotype was detected only a few times. The chain combines TRBV5-4 with TRBJ1-5; 8 bases match TRBD1. The J segment lost 11 bases and the V segment lost 0 bases, leaving 4 bases of the junction unmatched. This CDR3 spans 13 amino acids. Germline CDR1 SGHNT, CDR2 YYREEE (reference sequence). CDR3 sequence (DNA): TGTGCCAGCAGCTTGGGGGAACAGGGGGCCCAGCATTTT. It specifies CASSLGEQGAQHF.

This chain connects TRBV12-3 or TRBV12-4 to TRBJ2-7; no definite D call. The V gene lost 6 bases and the J gene lost 2 bases, with 14 bases spanning the gap. The CDR3 consists of 14 residues. The CDR3 spells CASSPPELPYEQYF. CDR3 in DNA: TGTGCCAGCAGCCCCCCGGAATTGCCCTACGAGCAGTACTTC.

V usage is TRBV2 and J usage is TRBJ1-6; 9 bases agree with TRBD1. The CDR3 runs to 15 residues. The J segment lost 10 bases and the V segment lost 4 bases, leaving 8 bases of the junction unmatched. CDR1 is SNHLY, CDR2 FYNNEI, per germline. CDR3 protein: CASSGDRVVGSPLHF. The CDR3 DNA reads TGTGCCAGCAGTGGGGACAGGGTGGTGGGGTCACCCCTCCACTTT.

This clonotype has a single count. Mismatch with germline at one junction end may stem from a read error. The chain combines TRBV7-7 with TRBJ1-5, with TRBD1 matching 7 bases. The V gene's germline CDR1 is SSHAT and CDR2 FNYEAQ (reference sequence). The CDR3 runs 16 residues. The CDR3, as DNA: TGTGCTAGCAGCTTAGGACAGGAGGATAGCAATCAGCCCCAGCATTTT. Translated: CASSLGQEDSNQPQHF.

This clonotype turned up a few times. The chain uses TRBV3-1 and TRBJ2-7; 10 nucleotides line up with TRBD1. Germline trimming cut 0 bases from V and 5 bases from J; bases unmatched to any gene: 7. Germline CDR1 LGHDT, CDR2 YNNKEL (reference sequence). This CDR3 is 16 amino acids long. The chain's CDR3 is CASSQDYGTGVNEQYF. In nucleotides, the CDR3 is TGTGCCAGCAGCCAAGATTACGGGACAGGGGTGAACGAGCAGTACTTC.

This clonotype was seen more than once but under ten times. The V and J genes are TRBV5-1 and TRBJ1-2; D unresolved. V was cut by 0 bases and J by 4 bases, with 10 bases left in between. Per the germline V gene, CDR1 is SGHRS and CDR2 is YFSETQ. CDR3 length equals 14 residues. CDR3 sequence: CASSLEEKGYGYTF. In DNA, the CDR3 is TGCGCCAGCAGCTTGGAAGAGAAGGGCTATGGCTACACCTTC.

The chain combines TRBV5-1 with TRBJ2-3; D perhaps matches TRBD2 (5 bases). The CDR3 has 14 amino acids. With 2 bases removed from V and 3 bases from J, the gap between germline ends came to 10 bases. Germline loops: CDR1 SGHRS, CDR2 YFSETQ. This chain's CDR3 is CASSFSSRTDTQYF. CDR3 bases: TGCGCCAGCAGCTTCTCTAGCAGGACAGATACGCAGTATTTT. The complete variable domain, with remaining parts taken from reference TRBV5-1 and TRBJ2-3, reads KAGVTQTPRYLIKTRGQQVTLSCSPISGHRSVSWYQQTPGQGLQFLFEYFSETQRNKGNFPGRFSGRQFSNSRSEMNVSTLELGDSALYLCASSFSSRTDTQYFGPGTRLTVL.

This clonotype was seen just once. The J gene is TRBJ2-3, the V gene TRBV6-2 or TRBV6-3; 8 bases agree with TRBD1. Germline values: CDR1 MNHEY, CDR2 SVGEGT. The CDR3 covers 17 residues. The ends lost 4 bases at V and 3 bases at J; junction bases unmatched: 12. The CDR3 loop reads CASSFYGQGRGTDTQYF. Here the CDR3 DNA reads TGTGCCAGCAGTTTCTACGGACAGGGAAGAGGGACAGATACGCAGTATTTT.

This chain joins TRBV6-5 and TRBJ1-1, with D uncertain. CDR3 size: 14 residues. V was shortened by 2 bases and J by 2 bases, with 9 bases between the two germline ends. Germline V gives CDR1 MNHEY, CDR2 SVGAGI. The CDR3 nucleotides are TGTGCCAGCAGTTACAGGACCTCTAACACTGAAGCTTTCTTT. Its translation: CASSYRTSNTEAFF.

In this sample, this clonotype turned up a few times. This sequence joins TRBV28 and TRBJ2-2; D is uncertain. There are 13 residues in the CDR3. Germline V gives CDR1 MDHEN, CDR2 SYDVKM. V lost 11 bases and J lost 0, with 10 bases in between. DNA of the CDR3: TGTGCCGTTCGGTCCTCGAACACCGGGGAGCTGTTTTTT. Protein product: CAVRSSNTGELFF.

This clonotype came up a few times. V usage is TRBV4-2 and J usage is TRBJ2-1; D possibly corresponds to TRBD2 (6 bases). V was pared by 4 bases and J by 6 bases, with 13 bases between. CDR1 and CDR2 (germline): LGHNA, YNFKEQ. The CDR3 loop spans 14 amino acids. The DNA for the CDR3 is TGTGCCAGCAGCCCTGCCGGGGGACCCAATGAGCAGTTCTTC. Residues: CASSPAGGPNEQFF.

This chain links TRBV4-2 with TRBJ2-1; D is unclear. The CDR3 contains 12 residues. V lost 0 bases to trimming and J lost 8 bases, with 5 bases between them. The V gene's germline CDR1 is LGHNA and CDR2 YNFKEQ. The CDR3 DNA follows: TGTGCCAGCAGCCAAGAGAGTCATGAGCAGTTCTTC. Residues: CASSQESHEQFF.

Remarks on this clonotype: Given the absence of the conserved phenylalanine or tryptophan at the CDR3 end, a read error is likely. The rearrangement uses TRBV5-6 and TRBJ2-7; 9 bases match TRBD1. The germline V gene encodes CDR1 SGHDT and CDR2 YYEEEE. J gave up 7 bases and V 4 bases, and 12 bases lay outside the gene matches. The length of the CDR3 is 15 residues. CDR3 DNA sequence: TGTGCCAGCAGCCGAATCGGGACAGGGCGATGGGAGCAGTACCTC. Translating gives CASSRIGTGRWEQYL.

This clonotype was detected many times. The rearrangement uses TRBV5-1 and TRBJ2-1; 12 bases match TRBD2. Trimming took 4 bases from V and 4 from J; bases not matched to a gene: 3. The germline V gene encodes CDR1 SGHRS and CDR2 YFSETQ. This CDR3 is built from 15 residues. The CDR3 loop reads CASSTSGGTYNEQFF. In DNA form, the CDR3 reads TGCGCCAGCAGCACTAGCGGGGGGACGTACAATGAGCAGTTCTTC. The entire variable domain, with the rest obtained from reference TRBV5-1 and TRBJ2-1, is as follows: KAGVTQTPRYLIKTRGQQVTLSCSPISGHRSVSWYQQTPGQGLQFLFEYFSETQRNKGNFPGRFSGRQFSNSRSEMNVSTLELGDSALYLCASSTSGGTYNEQFFGPGTRLTVL.